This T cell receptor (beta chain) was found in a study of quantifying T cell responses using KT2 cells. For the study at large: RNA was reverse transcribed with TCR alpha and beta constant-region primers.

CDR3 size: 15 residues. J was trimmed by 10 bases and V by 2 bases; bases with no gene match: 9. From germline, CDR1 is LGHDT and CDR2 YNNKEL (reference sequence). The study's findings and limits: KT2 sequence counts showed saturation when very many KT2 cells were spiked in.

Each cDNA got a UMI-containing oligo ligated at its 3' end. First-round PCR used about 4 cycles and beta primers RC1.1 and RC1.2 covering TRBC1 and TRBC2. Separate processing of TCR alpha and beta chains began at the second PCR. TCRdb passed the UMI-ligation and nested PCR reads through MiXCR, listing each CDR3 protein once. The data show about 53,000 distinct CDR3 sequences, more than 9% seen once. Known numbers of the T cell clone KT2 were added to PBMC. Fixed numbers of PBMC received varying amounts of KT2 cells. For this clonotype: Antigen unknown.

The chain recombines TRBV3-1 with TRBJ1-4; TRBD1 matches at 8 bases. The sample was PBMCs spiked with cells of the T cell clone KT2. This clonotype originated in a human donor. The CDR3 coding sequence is TGTGCCAGCAGCCAAATGGGGACAGGCGGGGGAAAACTGTTTTTT. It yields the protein CASSQMGTGGGKLFF.